The 18 T cell receptor beta chains below come from one sample, sequenced in a study of cytomegalovirus exposure and HLA in healthy donors (dated by TCRdb to 2016 to 2017). Preparation of the library involved the immunoSEQ multiplex PCR assay. For the multiplex PCR, a mixture combining 60 forward primers for TCR Vbeta segments and 13 reverse primers for TCR Jbeta segments was used. TCRdb re-hosts the immuneACCESS table, in-frame sequences only. Its copies lack some clones; in the studies checked, an unresolved V gene accounts for under half of them, and the cause for the rest is not known. Here the sample has under 150,000 clones; nearly 85% occur a single time. The ten top clones hold approximately 1.1% of the sample. Material for sequencing was PBMCs. These TCRs come from a boy between 10 and 17 years old in good health and CMV-seronegative.

This rearrangement joins TRBV11-3 to TRBJ2-7; unclear D gene. Per the germline V gene, CDR1 is SGHNT and CDR2 is YENEEA. The CDR3 runs 11 residues. The ends were cut back, 2 bases at V and 7 bases at J, with 6 bases in the middle. The chain's CDR3 is CASSLQREQYF. The CDR3 nucleotides read TGTGCCAGCAGCTTACAGCGAGAGCAGTACTTC.

The gene calls are TRBV30 and TRBJ2-1; TRBD2 matches 11 bases. The CDR3 loop spans 15 amino acids. Losses at the gene ends were 0 bases for V and 9 bases for J; bases not matched to a gene: 7. Germline CDR1 reads GTSNPN; CDR2 reads SVGIG (reference sequence). This CDR3 is CAWSVLVLAGGEQFF. CDR3 nucleotide sequence: TGTGCCTGGAGTGTACTGGTTCTAGCGGGAGGTGAGCAGTTCTTC.

The rearrangement uses TRBV9 and TRBJ1-4; D perhaps matches TRBD1 (5 bases). Looked up from germline, CDR1 is SGDLS and CDR2 is YYNGEE. This CDR3 contains 14 residues. Trimming took 0 bases from V and 5 from J, leaving 8 bases between them. CDR3 loop: CASSVDGGNEKLFF. CDR3 bases: TGTGCCAGCAGCGTAGACGGGGGGAATGAAAAACTGTTTTTT. The whole variable domain, filled in from reference TRBV9 and TRBJ1-4, reads DSGVTQTPKHLITATGQRVTLRCSPRSGDLSVYWYQQSLDQGLQFLIQYYNGEERAKGNILERFSAQQFPDLHSELNLSSLELGDSALYFCASSVDGGNEKLFFGSGTQLSVL.

This clone was observed a handful of times. The rearrangement links TRBV6-4 to TRBJ2-3; 9 nucleotides agree with TRBD2. Germline V gene sequence: CDR1 MRHNA, CDR2 SNTAGT. After removal of 3 bases from V and 2 bases from J, the junction contained 9 bases not matched to a gene. The CDR3 covers 17 residues. The CDR3 DNA reads TGTGCCAGCAGTGAGGGGCCTAGCGGGACTAACACAGATACGCAGTATTTT. Translated: CASSEGPSGTNTDTQYF.

The chain combines TRBV29-1 with TRBJ2-7; 9 bases map to TRBD2. After removal of 4 bases from V and 1 base from J, the junction contained 8 bases not matched to a gene. The CDR3 sequence is 15 residues long. CDR1 SQVTM and CDR2 ANQGSEA come from the germline V gene. CDR3 residues: CSVVYLAGGSYEQYF. CDR3 nucleotides: TGCAGCGTTGTGTATCTGGCGGGAGGGTCCTACGAGCAGTACTTC.

CDR3 in DNA: TGTGCCAGCAGCCTGGGGACAGGGAAGGCCTACGAGCAGTACTTC. It is translated as CASSLGTGKAYEQYF. This chain connects TRBV7-2 to TRBJ2-7, with 9 bases fitting TRBD1. Losses at the gene ends were 5 bases for V and 2 bases for J; bases not matched to a gene: 7. The CDR3 length is 15 residues. Per germline, CDR1 SGHTA and CDR2 FQGNSA.

Comment on this clone: Germline and junction disagree at one end, which may indicate a read error. The chain recombines TRBV27 with TRBJ2-7; 13 positions agree with TRBD2. The CDR3 length is 13 residues. CDR1 is MNHEY and CDR2 is SMNVEV in the germline V gene (reference sequence). The CDR3 loop reads CASSLGGTSGIEF. CDR3 sequence (DNA): TGTGCCAGCAGTTTGGGGGGGACTAGCGGGATTGAGTTC.

The rearrangement joins TRBV5-4 to TRBJ2-2, with 7 bases fitting TRBD1. CDR1 and CDR2 (germline): SGHNT, YYREEE (reference sequence). This CDR3 comprises 13 residues. The ends lost 4 bases at V and 7 bases at J; junction bases unmatched: 4. The CDR3 sequence: CASSIRQGGELFF. The CDR3 bases are TGTGCCAGCAGCATCCGACAGGGCGGGGAGCTGTTTTTT.

V is TRBV15 and J is TRBJ2-1; TRBD2 aligns across 11 bases. CDR3 length: 16 residues. Germline trimming cut 1 base from V and 4 bases from J; bases unmatched to any gene: 3. Germline V gene sequence: CDR1 LNHNV, CDR2 YYDKDF (reference sequence). Written as DNA, the CDR3 is TGTGCCACCAGCAGAGGTTCTAGCGGGGGGTACAATGAGCAGTTCTTC. Encoded protein: CATSRGSSGGYNEQFF.

The chain recombines TRBV6-5 with TRBJ2-7, with D perhaps TRBD2 (5 bases). Germline V lookup: CDR1 MNHEY, CDR2 SVGAGI. This CDR3 region has 15 residues. V was cut by 0 bases and J by 2 bases, with 11 bases left in between. CDR3 sequence: CASSYSGGSPYEQYF. CDR3 nucleotide sequence: TGTGCCAGCAGTTACTCAGGTGGGAGTCCCTACGAGCAGTACTTC.

The chain recombines TRBV19 with TRBJ1-4, with D possibly TRBD1 on 5 matching bases. V dropped 2 bases and J dropped 8 bases, with 9 bases sitting between them. The length of the CDR3 is 13 residues. Germline CDR1 and CDR2: LNHDA and SQIVND (reference sequence). The CDR3 here is CASSIQAGEKLFF. The CDR3 DNA is TGTGCCAGTAGTATACAGGCAGGGGAAAAACTGTTTTTT.

Only a few counts were recorded for this clone. This chain connects TRBV7-2 to TRBJ1-2, with 8 bases identical to TRBD1. This CDR3 contains 14 residues. Germline CDR1 is SGHTA and CDR2 is FQGNSA. V lost 5 bases, J lost 2 bases, and 4 bases stayed unmatched. CDR3 nucleotide sequence: TGTGCCAGCAGCGTCGGACAGGGAAACTATGGCTACACCTTC. Protein: CASSVGQGNYGYTF.

The chain combines TRBV29-1 with TRBJ2-7; 7 positions match TRBD2. This CDR3 is built from 12 residues. Germline-derived CDR1 and CDR2 are SQVTM and ANQGSEA. V shed 6 bases and J 5 bases; nucleotides not matched to a gene: 7. The CDR3 is CSVESGGNEQYF. The CDR3 DNA is TGCAGCGTCGAATCCGGGGGGAACGAGCAGTACTTC.

This clone was counted only a few times. Germline is not matched at one junction end, which may reflect a read error. The chain couples TRBV7-9 to TRBJ2-2; 11 nucleotides align to TRBD1. The germline CDR1 and CDR2 sequences are SEHNR and FQNEAQ (reference sequence). This CDR3 has 15 amino acids. CDR3 in amino acids: CSSSLRGQGAGELFF. CDR3 nucleotide sequence: TGTTCCAGCAGCTTAAGGGGACAGGGGGCCGGGGAGCTGTTTTTT.

This clone was counted a single time. The chain combines TRBV4-3 with TRBJ2-5; possible D gene TRBD2, 6 bases. The J call could be wrong; TRBJ2-7 is a better fit for the DNA end. This CDR3 has 15 residues. Germline assignment: CDR1 LGHNA and CDR2 YSLEER. CDR3 nucleotides: TGCGCCAGCAGCCGAAGCGAGGCCGGAGGGGACGAGCAGTACTTC. Translating gives CASSRSEAGGDEQYF.

The chain carries TRBV11-3 and TRBJ2-1, with 8 bases lining up with TRBD2. The CDR3 is 15 residues long. Germline V CDR1 and CDR2: SGHNT, YENEEA. With V trimmed by 5 bases and J by 5 bases, 8 bases remained unmatched. The CDR3: CASSPGTSGHNEQFF. The CDR3 DNA reads as TGTGCCAGCAGCCCCGGTACTAGCGGTCACAATGAGCAGTTCTTC.

The chain is built from TRBV7-9 and TRBJ1-1, with 10 bases that match TRBD1. CDR3 length: 16 residues. CDR1 SEHNR and CDR2 FQNEAQ come from the germline V gene (reference sequence). Trimming cost V 4 bases and J 1 base; bases outside gene matches: 6. Written as DNA, the CDR3 is TGTGCCAGCAGCTCCCCCCGGACAGGGGGGAACACTGAAGCTTTCTTT. Protein sequence: CASSSPRTGGNTEAFF.

A few counts support this clone. CDR3 in DNA: TGTGCCAGCAGCTCCGACTGGAATCAGCCCCAGCATTTT. It codes for CASSSDWNQPQHF. V gene TRBV7-3 combines with J gene TRBJ1-5, with D unresolved. V lost 4 bases and J 4 bases, leaving 8 bases between the germline ends. The germline CDR1 and CDR2 sequences are SGHTA and FQGTGA. The CDR3 extends over 13 amino acids.